A single sample is the source of the 10 T cell receptor delta chains below, sequenced in a study of gamma-delta T cells after stem cell transplantation. TCRdb reprocessed the RT-PCR reads using CATT. Of more than 1,100 delta-chain clones detected, about 24% appear once; the ten largest clones hold roughly 34%. Sample: gamma-delta T cells. The receptors derive from a human donor. It is not recorded whose cells these are; they may come from a transplant donor.

This clone ranks as medium-sized. The chain carries TRDV2 and TRDJ1; TRDD3 matches 12 bases. The CDR3 totals 18 residues. CDR1 is GEAIGNYY and CDR2 is EKD in the germline V gene. Losses at the gene ends were 3 bases for V and 1 base for J; bases not matched to a gene: 11. The CDR3 DNA sequence: TGTGCCTGTGACTCACTGGGGGATACCGGACTGGCCACCGATAAACTCATCTTT. Its translation: CACDSLGDTGLATDKLIF.

Concerning this clone itself: With a much larger clone just one base away, this may be a read error. The chain employs TRDV1 and TRDJ1, with 8 bases aligning to TRDD3. CDR1 is TSWWSYY, CDR2 QGS, per germline. The CDR3 contains 16 residues. Here the CDR3 reads CAPGEPSQGYADKLIF. The CDR3 nucleotides are TGTGCTCCTGGGGAACCTTCCCAGGGATACGCCGATAAACTCATCTTT.

With regard to this clone: TCRdb shows a much larger clone's protein in place of this DNA's translation, and the two differ at residue 13, likely through a read error; the protein shown is translated from the DNA. The chain combines TRDV2 with TRDJ3; 8 bases line up with TRDD3. The V gene end was trimmed by 3 bases and the J gene end by 2 bases; junction bases not matched to a gene: 17. CDR1 and CDR2 (germline): GEAIGNYY, EKD. The CDR3 loop spans 21 amino acids. The CDR3 is CACDPLLGAATSPWDTRQMFF. In DNA, the CDR3 is TGTGCCTGTGACCCCCTACTGGGGGCTGCGACTAGCCCCTGGGACACCCGACAGATGTTTTTC.

Judged by abundance, this clone is medium-sized (0.01 to 0.1%). The chain carries TRDV2 and TRDJ1, with 10 bases lining up with TRDD3. J lost 5 bases, V lost 3 bases, and 11 bases had no gene match. This CDR3 has 16 amino acids. CDR1 is GEAIGNYY and CDR2 is EKD in the germline V gene. CDR3 loop: CACDPLGDSSGDKLIF. The CDR3 bases are TGTGCCTGTGACCCCCTGGGGGATAGTTCCGGAGATAAACTCATCTTT.

The V call is TRDV1, the J call TRDJ1, with 11 bases fitting TRDD3. J lost 2 bases, V lost 1 base, and 15 bases had no gene match. The CDR3 consists of 20 residues. Germline CDR1 reads TSWWSYY; CDR2 reads QGS. This CDR3 is CALGEPRLYWGINNTDKLIF. The CDR3 bases are TGTGCTCTTGGGGAACCTCGTCTCTACTGGGGGATAAATAATACCGATAAACTCATCTTT.

The table lists this clone with a few counts. This sequence may be a read error, since a much larger clone differs from it by one base. The same CDR3 also results from other DNA sequences found in this sample. The chain links TRDV2 to TRDJ3; 11 nucleotides match TRDD3. The CDR3 is made up of 19 amino acids. Germline V gene lookup returns CDR1 GEAIGNYY and CDR2 EKD. The CDR3 region has the DNA TGTGCCTGCGACACCTTGGGGGATACGGACTCCTGGGACACCCGACAGATGTTTTTC. It yields the protein CACDTLGDTDSWDTRQMFF.

The chain combines TRDV1 with TRDJ1; D remains ambiguous. Trimming cost V 3 bases and J 1 base, with 12 bases left between them. The CDR3 extends over 15 amino acids. Germline CDR1 TSWWSYY, CDR2 QGS. This CDR3 reads CALGEILKSTDKLIF. The CDR3 coding sequence is TGTGCTCTTGGGGAGATCCTTAAGTCCACCGATAAACTCATCTTT.

This clone is large within its sample. The J gene is TRDJ1, the V gene TRDV1; 9 positions agree with TRDD2. This CDR3 has 18 amino acids. The V segment lost 5 bases and the J segment 2 bases; nucleotides outside the gene matches: 15. Germline V gene sequence: CDR1 TSWWSYY, CDR2 QGS. CDR3 residues: CALGSFLRLVTPTDKLIF. The CDR3 nucleotides read TGTGCTCTTGGGTCCTTCCTACGTTTGGTGACCCCGACCGATAAACTCATCTTT.

The chain couples TRDV2 to TRDJ1; D is tentatively TRDD2 or TRDD3 (6 bases each). Trimming cost V 7 bases and J 2 bases, with 28 bases left between them. Germline V gives CDR1 GEAIGNYY, CDR2 EKD. This CDR3 contains 18 residues. The CDR3 DNA sequence: TGTGCCTGGAGCCTTCCCCATCTGGGGTCCCCCCCTACCGATAAACTCATCTTT. Its translation: CAWSLPHLGSPPTDKLIF.

This chain links TRDV1 with TRDJ1, with 12 bases identical to TRDD3. Per the germline V gene, CDR1 is TSWWSYY and CDR2 is QGS. The J segment lost 3 bases and the V segment lost 2 bases, leaving 40 bases of the junction unmatched. The CDR3 covers 28 residues. CDR3 loop: CALGEGMGVLLHLSGGYWGILGSDKLIF. The CDR3 bases are TGTGCTCTTGGGGAAGGGATGGGGGTGCTCCTCCACCTTTCCGGTGGCTACTGGGGGATACTAGGGTCCGATAAACTCATCTTT.